This TCR beta chain derives from a study of memory CD4+ T cells and cytomegalovirus serostatus. The sort gate was single viable CD3+CD4+CD8-CD45RO+ cells for memory CD4+ T cells. After removal of 4 bases from V and 9 bases from J, the junction contained 7 bases not matched to a gene. CDR3 length: 14 amino acids. Germline assignment: CDR1 ENHRY and CDR2 SYGVKD. Sequenced by immunoSEQ multiplex PCR; TCRdb stores in-frame clones only, minus some. The table shows 80,000 or so clones, with approximately 78% occurring only once. This chain joins TRBV10-3 and TRBJ2-1; 9 nucleotides agree with TRBD2. Sample: memory CD4+ T cells from blood. The clonotype comes from an adult in good health and CMV-seropositive. The CDR3 spells CAISGAGGTGEQFF. The CDR3 DNA reads as TGTGCCATCAGTGGAGCGGGAGGAACGGGTGAGCAGTTCTTC.